This T cell receptor (beta chain) was captured by sequencing in a study of cytomegalovirus exposure and HLA in healthy donors. At the time of sampling, donors were nominally healthy, though unrecorded immune exposures were likely. This clone was found once. Its specificity is not known. Findings and limits, study-wide: As confirmed in vitro, three CMV-associated chains were specific for CMV antigens. A list of roughly 180 TCR beta chains associated with cytomegalovirus was given. The authors excluded some V segments, including TRBV6-2 and TRBV6-3, as indistinguishable.

Germline loops: CDR1 MNHEY, CDR2 SMNVEV (reference sequence). The CDR3 covers 17 residues. With V trimmed by 6 bases and J by 3 bases, 14 bases remained unmatched. The PCR had 60 Vbeta and 13 Jbeta primers. Measured with immunoSEQ multiplex PCR; TCRdb has only the in-frame clones, and not every one. The sample carries under 250,000 clones, roughly four fifths recorded once. Sequencing was done on a sample of PBMCs. This sequence was found in a woman between 40 and 50 years old in good health and CMV-seronegative. The chain uses TRBV27 and TRBJ2-1; 7 bases line up with TRBD1. The CDR3: CASSRGWAGLVYNEQFF. The CDR3 region has the DNA TGTGCCAGCAGCAGGGGGTGGGCGGGCCTCGTCTACAATGAGCAGTTCTTC.